Below, 3 T cell receptor beta chains from the same sample are listed, as sequenced in a study of T cells after yellow fever vaccination. TCRdb fed the 5' RACE reads into MiXCR, producing one record per CDR3 protein. Of under 250,000 distinct CDR3 sequences listed, 6.9% are singletons. This material consisted of CD4+ T cells sorted from PBMCs, taken 15 days after the yellow fever booster vaccination. These receptors all come from a man under 40 who received the YFV17D yellow fever vaccine.

The chain is built from TRBV7-9 and TRBJ2-1; 11 positions agree with TRBD2. J lost 10 bases, V lost 2 bases, and 7 bases had no gene match. The CDR3 spans 15 residues. Per the germline V gene, CDR1 is SEHNR and CDR2 is FQNEAQ (reference sequence). CDR3 amino acids: CASSLQLAGGREQFF. The CDR3 region has the DNA TGTGCCAGCAGCTTACAGCTAGCGGGAGGAAGAGAGCAGTTCTTC.

In this sample, this clonotype turned up a few times. The chain joins TRBV18 to TRBJ2-7, with 9 bases fitting TRBD1. Germline trimming cut 6 bases from V and 5 bases from J; bases unmatched to any gene: 11. The CDR3 contains 15 residues. Germline CDR1 and CDR2: KGHSH and LQKENI. CDR3 amino acids: CASSGTGNEWDEQYF. CDR3 coding DNA: TGTGCCAGCTCCGGGACAGGGAACGAGTGGGACGAGCAGTACTTC.

The chain carries TRBV2 and TRBJ2-2; weak D call: TRBD1 (6 bases). Per germline, CDR1 SNHLY and CDR2 FYNNEI. V shed 4 bases and J shed 3 bases, with 12 bases lying between them. The CDR3 consists of 15 residues. The CDR3 here is CASSATGRHTGELFF. CDR3 coding DNA: TGTGCCAGCAGTGCGACAGGAAGGCACACCGGGGAGCTGTTTTTT.